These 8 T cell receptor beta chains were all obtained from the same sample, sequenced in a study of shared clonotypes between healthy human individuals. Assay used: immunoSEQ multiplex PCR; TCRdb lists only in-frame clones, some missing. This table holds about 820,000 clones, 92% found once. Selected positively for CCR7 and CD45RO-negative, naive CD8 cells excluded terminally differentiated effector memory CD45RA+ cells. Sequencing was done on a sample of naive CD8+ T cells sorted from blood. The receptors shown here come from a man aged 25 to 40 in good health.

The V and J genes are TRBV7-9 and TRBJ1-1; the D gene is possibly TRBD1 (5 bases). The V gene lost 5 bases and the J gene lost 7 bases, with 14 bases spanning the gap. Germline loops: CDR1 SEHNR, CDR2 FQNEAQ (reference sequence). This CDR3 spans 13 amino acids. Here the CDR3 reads CASSPATAYEAFF. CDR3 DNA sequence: TGTGCCAGCAGCCCCGCGACAGCCTATGAAGCTTTCTTT.

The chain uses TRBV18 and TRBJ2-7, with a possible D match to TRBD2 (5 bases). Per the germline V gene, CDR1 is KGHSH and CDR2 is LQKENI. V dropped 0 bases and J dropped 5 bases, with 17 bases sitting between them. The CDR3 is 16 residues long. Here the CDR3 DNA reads TGTGCCAGCTCACCACCGGCATCATACCTGGGAGACGAGCAGTACTTC. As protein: CASSPPASYLGDEQYF.

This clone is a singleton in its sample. The CDR3 is CASSLSRGENTGELFF. For the CDR3, the DNA is TGTGCCAGCAGCTTATCCAGGGGCGAGAACACCGGGGAGCTGTTTTTT. The chain is built from TRBV7-9 and TRBJ2-2; the D gene is possibly TRBD1 (6 bases). Germline V gives CDR1 SEHNR, CDR2 FQNEAQ (reference sequence). The CDR3 contains 16 residues. Trimming shortened V by 2 bases and J by 1 base, and 11 bases separated the two germline ends.

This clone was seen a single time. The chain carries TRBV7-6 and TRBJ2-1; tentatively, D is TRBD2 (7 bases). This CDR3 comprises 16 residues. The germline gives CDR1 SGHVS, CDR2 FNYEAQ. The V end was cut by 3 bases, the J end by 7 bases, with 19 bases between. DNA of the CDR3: TGTGCCAGCAGCTTGGGGGGGACACGTCTTTTAAATGAGCAGTTCTTC. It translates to CASSLGGTRLLNEQFF.

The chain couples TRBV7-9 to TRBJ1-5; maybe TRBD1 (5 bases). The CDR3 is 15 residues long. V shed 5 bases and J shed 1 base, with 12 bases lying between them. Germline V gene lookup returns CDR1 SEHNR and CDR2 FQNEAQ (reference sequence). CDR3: CASSASGLSNQPQHF. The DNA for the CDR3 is TGTGCCAGCAGCGCTTCAGGGTTGAGCAATCAGCCCCAGCATTTT.

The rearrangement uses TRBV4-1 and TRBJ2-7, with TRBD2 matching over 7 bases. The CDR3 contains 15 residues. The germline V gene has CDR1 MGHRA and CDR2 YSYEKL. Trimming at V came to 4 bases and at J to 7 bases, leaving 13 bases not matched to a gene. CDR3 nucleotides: TGCGCCAGCAGCCTAACTAGCGATGTCGCACGGGAGCAGTACTTC. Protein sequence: CASSLTSDVAREQYF.

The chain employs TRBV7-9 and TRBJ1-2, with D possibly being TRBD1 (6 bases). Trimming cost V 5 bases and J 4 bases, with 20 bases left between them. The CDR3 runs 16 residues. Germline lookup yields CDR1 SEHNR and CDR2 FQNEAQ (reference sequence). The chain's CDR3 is CASSTPADRFFYGYTF. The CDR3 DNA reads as TGTGCCAGCAGCACTCCCGCGGACAGATTTTTCTATGGCTACACCTTC. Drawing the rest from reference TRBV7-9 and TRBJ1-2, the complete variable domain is DTGVSQNPRHKITKRGQNVTFRCDPISEHNRLYWYRQTLGQGPEFLTYFQNEAQLEKSRLLSDRFSAERPKGSFSTLEIQRTEQGDSAMYLCASSTPADRFFYGYTFGSGTRLTVV.

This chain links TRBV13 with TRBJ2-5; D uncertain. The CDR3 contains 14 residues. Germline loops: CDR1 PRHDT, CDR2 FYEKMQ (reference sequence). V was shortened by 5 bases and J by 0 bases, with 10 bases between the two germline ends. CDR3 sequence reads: CASSVAVYQETQYF. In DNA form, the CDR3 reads TGTGCCAGCAGCGTAGCAGTGTACCAAGAGACCCAGTACTTC.